The present T cell receptor (beta chain) was sequenced within a study of T cells in Graves' hyperthyroidism and ophthalmopathy. For the study at large: Blood from the periphery was taken at initial diagnosis, before any treatment.

In its sample, this clonotype was seen many times. Looked up from germline, CDR1 is KGHSH and CDR2 is LQKENI. V lost 0 bases, J lost 1 base, and 6 bases lay in between. The CDR3 contains 15 residues. Regions amplified from RNA transcripts were the TCR beta CDR3 regions. RT-PCR in the first round (using the HTBI primer set) targeted the TCR CDR3. TCRdb re-called the multiplex PCR reads with MiXCR, one entry per CDR3 protein. This sample yields 340,000 or so distinct CDR3 sequences, of which approximately 18% are seen a single time; under 55% belongs to the top ten. The rearrangement links TRBV18 to TRBJ1-4; tentatively, D is TRBD1 (6 bases). Sequenced: blood. This sequence was found in a woman between 50 and 59 years old with Graves' hyperthyroidism. The CDR3 spells CASSPPTGTNEKLFF. The CDR3 nucleotides are TGTGCCAGCTCACCACCGACAGGAACTAATGAAAAACTGTTTTTT.